This record covers a single T cell receptor (beta chain). In the source study's methods: For nucleated cells, counts were estimated from reference gene primer amplification. The table came from immunoSEQ multiplex PCR; TCRdb's copy has only in-frame clones and leaves some out. That table is the source of V, J and clone size, and D and trimming were worked out from the DNA. The sample shows some 400,000 clones, around 89% of them seen only once. This record comes from a study of blood T cell repertoires in COVID-19. Across the study: COVID-19 samples, acute and convalescent, were from the United States, Italy and Spain. T cells, B-cell-depleted T cells, or PBMCs supplied cDNA or gDNA.

What was sequenced was peripheral blood. The sequence derives from a young man with active or convalescent COVID-19.

In DNA form, the CDR3 reads TGTGCCAGCAGCGGACAGGGAAGAACTGAAGCTTTCTTT. Residues: CASSGQGRTEAFF. The chain has TRBV6-5 and TRBJ1-1; 8 nucleotides agree with TRBD1. Germline V gene data show CDR1 as MNHEY and CDR2 as SVGAGI. The CDR3 covers 13 residues. Losses at the gene ends were 6 bases for V and 5 bases for J; bases not matched to a gene: 5.